This T cell receptor beta chain comes out of a study of CXCR3-negative and CXCR3-positive naive CD8 T cells. The CDR3 runs 11 residues. CDR1 is MGHDK and CDR2 is SYGVNS in the germline V gene. The libraries of TRB cDNA were constructed through 5' RACE using UMI labels. From the 5' RACE reads, TCRdb lists one entry per CDR3 protein and no DNA. The sample holds some 130,000 distinct CDR3 sequences. Notes on this clonotype: Its antigen is still unknown.

Naivety in CD8+ T cells corresponded to a CD45RO-CCR7+CD27+CD95- phenotype. Overall study results and limits: Both naive subsets showed comparably high diversity, and memory CD8+ cells showed much lower diversity. Researchers reported similar TRBV-TRBJ usage in naive CXCR3-negative and CXCR3-positive cells, though memory differed.

The rearrangement links TRBV25-1 to TRBJ2-7. This sequence was found in a human donor in good health. Some clones in this sample may be carry-over from other donors' samples. Sequencing was done on a sample of naive CXCR3- CD8+ T cells from blood. Noted subset: CD45RO-CCR7+CD27+CD95- naive CD8+ T cells lacking CXCR3 (TNR3-). This chain's CDR3 is CASRDGYEQYF.